The 32 T cell receptor beta chains presented below share a single source sample, sequenced in a study of blood T cell repertoires in COVID-19. Only in-frame clones appear in the TCRdb table, and some are missing; sequencing was by immunoSEQ multiplex PCR. The table has fewer than 200,000 clones, 70% to 90% seen once. The sample consisted of peripheral blood. These receptors were obtained from a man between 60 and 70 years old with active or convalescent COVID-19.

V and J are TRBV23-1 and TRBJ2-3, with TRBD1 matching over 7 bases. TRBV23-1 is noted as an ORF with a role that remains uncertain. The CDR3 runs to 16 residues. V trimming: 4 bases; J trimming: 1 base; junction bases outside the gene matches: 8. The CDR3 coding sequence is TGCGCCAGCAGTCTCTCCGACAGGGACGGCACAGATACGCAGTATTTT. Protein: CASSLSDRDGTDTQYF.

The rearrangement joins TRBV19 to TRBJ1-5, with 7 nucleotides matching TRBD1. The V gene's germline CDR1 is LNHDA and CDR2 SQIVND (reference sequence). With 5 bases clipped from V and 2 bases from J, the junction kept 6 bases outside the gene matches. This CDR3 contains 15 residues. The CDR3 nucleotides are TGTGCCAGTAGTTTCAGGGGGGCTCGCAATCAGCCCCAGCATTTT. This gives the protein CASSFRGARNQPQHF. Combining the CDR3 with reference TRBV19 and TRBJ1-5 gives the whole variable domain DGGITQSPKYLFRKEGQNVTLSCEQNLNHDAMYWYRQDPGQGLRLIYYSQIVNDFQKGDIAEGYSVSREKKESFPLTVTSAQKNPTAFYLCASSFRGARNQPQHFGDGTRLSIL.

The rearrangement joins TRBV24-1 to TRBJ2-1; D call uncertain. The germline CDR1 and CDR2 sequences are KGHDR and SFDVKD. Trimming removed 6 bases at V and 6 bases at J, with 8 bases between. CDR3 size: 12 residues. The CDR3 is CATSLPGNEQFF. The CDR3 bases are TGTGCCACCAGTCTTCCGGGCAATGAGCAGTTCTTC.

The V call is TRBV30, the J call TRBJ2-7, with D perhaps TRBD2 (5 bases). Trimming took off 3 bases at V and 2 bases at J, with 14 bases between the two ends. CDR1 is GTSNPN and CDR2 is SVGIG in the germline V gene (reference sequence). The CDR3 has 14 amino acids. CDR3 loop: CAWSRPPGAYEQYF. DNA of the CDR3: TGTGCCTGGAGCCGGCCGCCCGGGGCCTACGAGCAGTACTTC.

This chain connects TRBV4-1 to TRBJ2-1; D gene uncertain. There are 16 residues in the CDR3. In germline, CDR1 is MGHRA, CDR2 YSYEKL. V was pared by 3 bases and J by 4 bases, with 16 bases between. CDR3 nucleotide sequence: TGCGCCAGCAGCCACGCCTACCCCACTGCATACAATGAGCAGTTCTTC. Encoded protein: CASSHAYPTAYNEQFF.

As DNA, the CDR3 is TGTGCCAGCAGCTATTGGACTGGATACAATGAGCAGTTCTTC. Translating gives CASSYWTGYNEQFF. This chain connects TRBV5-6 to TRBJ2-1, with D tentatively TRBD2 (5 bases). V was cut by 3 bases and J by 4 bases, with 11 bases left in between. The germline CDR1 and CDR2 sequences are SGHDT and YYEEEE. The CDR3 totals 14 residues.

J is TRBJ1-2 and V is TRBV6-5; the D gene is possibly TRBD1 (5 bases). The CDR3 is 15 amino acids. V dropped 7 bases and J dropped 1 base, with 16 bases sitting between them. The germline gives CDR1 MNHEY, CDR2 SVGAGI. The CDR3: CASTPVGGRNYGYTF. For the CDR3, the DNA is TGTGCCAGCACCCCCGTCGGGGGACGTAACTATGGCTACACCTTC.

The chain recombines TRBV29-1 with TRBJ1-2, with 7 positions matching TRBD1. Trimming at V came to 7 bases and at J to 0 bases, leaving 5 bases not matched to a gene. The CDR3 loop spans 13 amino acids. Germline values: CDR1 SQVTM, CDR2 ANQGSEA. CDR3 sequence: CSAVTGTNYGYTF. For the CDR3, the DNA is TGCAGCGCCGTGACAGGGACTAACTATGGCTACACCTTC.

The chain links TRBV3-1 (or the pseudogene TRBV3-2) to TRBJ1-5, with TRBD1 matching 8 bases. J lost 4 bases, V lost 5 bases, and 7 bases had no gene match. CDR1 LGHDT and CDR2 YNNKEL come from the germline V gene (reference sequence). CDR3 length: 15 amino acids. The CDR3 DNA follows: TGTGCCAGCAGCTTCCGGGACAGGCTAAATCAGCCCCAGCATTTT. Encoded protein: CASSFRDRLNQPQHF.

The chain joins TRBV5-1 to TRBJ2-3; D call uncertain. The CDR3 consists of 14 residues. The V end was cut by 0 bases, the J end by 6 bases, with 11 bases between. CDR1 and CDR2 from the germline V gene are SGHRS and YFSETQ. CDR3 sequence reads: CASSLASSADTQYF. The CDR3, as DNA: TGCGCCAGCAGCTTGGCAAGTTCAGCGGATACGCAGTATTTT.

The chain employs TRBV5-4 and TRBJ1-1, with TRBD1 as a possible D gene (6 bases). V dropped 4 bases and J dropped 0 bases, with 10 bases sitting between them. The CDR3 length is 14 residues. The germline V gene encodes CDR1 SGHNT and CDR2 YYREEE (reference sequence). CDR3 sequence reads: CASSGGQMNTEAFF. The CDR3 DNA reads TGTGCCAGCAGCGGTGGACAGATGAACACTGAAGCTTTCTTT.

This CDR3 reads CASSPRSGGPGELFF. The DNA for the CDR3 is TGTGCCAGCTCACCAAGGAGCGGGGGACCCGGGGAGCTGTTTTTT. The chain joins TRBV18 to TRBJ2-2; TRBD2 aligns across 8 bases. The CDR3 has 15 residues. Germline CDR1 is KGHSH and CDR2 is LQKENI. Trimming at V came to 2 bases and at J to 6 bases, leaving 5 bases not matched to a gene.

The genes are TRBV7-8 and TRBJ2-3; 11 bases align to TRBD2. The CDR3 loop spans 16 amino acids. The V gene's germline CDR1 is SGHVS and CDR2 FQNEAQ. The V segment lost 1 base and the J segment 4 bases; nucleotides outside the gene matches: 4. In DNA form, the CDR3 reads TGTGCCAGCAGCTTAGGGTTAGCGGGGGGGGCAGATACGCAGTATTTT. Encoded protein: CASSLGLAGGADTQYF.

The gene calls are TRBV3-1 (or the pseudogene TRBV3-2) and TRBJ1-2; no clear D gene. V was clipped by 2 bases and J by 10 bases, with 11 bases between them. The length of the CDR3 is 12 residues. The germline V gene has CDR1 LGHDT and CDR2 YNNKEL (reference sequence). In nucleotides, the CDR3 is TGTGCCAGCAGCCAAACGCGGGAGGCCTACACCTTC. This translates into CASSQTREAYTF.

This rearrangement joins TRBV7-6 to TRBJ2-3; TRBD2 aligns across 7 bases. This CDR3 is built from 15 residues. After removal of 5 bases from V and 8 bases from J, the junction contained 13 bases not matched to a gene. CDR1 and CDR2 (germline): SGHVS, FNYEAQ. The CDR3 loop is CASSLRTEPGGTQYF. The CDR3, as DNA: TGTGCCAGCAGCCTAAGGACTGAACCGGGGGGTACGCAGTATTTT.

This sequence joins TRBV19 and TRBJ1-5; 8 positions agree with TRBD1. Germline V gives CDR1 LNHDA, CDR2 SQIVND (reference sequence). The CDR3 runs to 13 residues. V gave up 5 bases and J gave up 6 bases; unmatched junction bases: 3. In DNA, the CDR3 is TGTGCCAGTAGTCTCAGGGGGCCTCAGCCCCAGCATTTT. This translates into CASSLRGPQPQHF.

The CDR3 DNA reads as TGTGCCAGCAGCTTACGGCGAGGTTCTAGCACAGATACGCAGTATTTT. This encodes CASSLRRGSSTDTQYF. J is TRBJ2-3 and V is TRBV7-2; no clear D gene. The germline V and J ends were trimmed by 2 bases and 0 bases, with 12 bases remaining between them. This CDR3 has 16 residues. Germline V gene lookup returns CDR1 SGHTA and CDR2 FQGNSA.

DNA of the CDR3: TGCGCCAGCAGCCTACTACAGGGCTTAGAATCCCAGCATTTT. Translation: CASSLLQGLESQHF. This chain joins TRBV4-1 and TRBJ1-5, with a possible D match to TRBD1 (6 bases). Germline V gives CDR1 MGHRA, CDR2 YSYEKL. The CDR3 extends over 14 amino acids. Trimming took off 4 bases at V and 11 bases at J, with 18 bases between the two ends.

This chain uses TRBV12-5 with TRBJ2-1; TRBD2 matches 7 bases. CDR1 and CDR2 from the germline V gene are LGHNT and FRNRAP. This CDR3 region has 17 residues. The ends lost 0 bases at V and 0 bases at J; junction bases unmatched: 5. The CDR3: CASGLVTGGSSYNEQFF. In nucleotides, the CDR3 is TGTGCTAGTGGTTTGGTAACCGGGGGGAGCTCCTACAATGAGCAGTTCTTC.

This chain connects TRBV7-9 to TRBJ2-5, with a possible D match to TRBD2 (6 bases). The germline V gene has CDR1 SEHNR and CDR2 FQNEAQ (reference sequence). V shed 5 bases and J shed 4 bases, with 14 bases lying between them. This CDR3 contains 14 residues. DNA of the CDR3: TGTGCCAGCAGCCCCGCGGGGTTGCTAGAGACCCAGTACTTC. It codes for CASSPAGLLETQYF.

The chain links TRBV6-1 to TRBJ1-5, with TRBD1 matching 10 bases. The CDR3 sequence is 16 residues long. V dropped 1 base and J dropped 6; count of bases not matched to a gene: 6. The germline gives CDR1 MNHNS, CDR2 SASEGT. CDR3 DNA: TGTGCCAGCAGTGAAGTTTTCGGGACAGGGGTTCAGCCCCAGCATTTT. Amino acid sequence: CASSEVFGTGVQPQHF.

The chain links TRBV5-1 to TRBJ1-1, with a possible D match to TRBD1 (5 bases). V lost 4 bases, J lost 4 bases, and 17 bases lay in between. Germline values: CDR1 SGHRS, CDR2 YFSETQ. This CDR3 is built from 15 residues. The CDR3 protein is CASSLRRETGTEAFF. DNA of the CDR3: TGCGCCAGCAGCCTGAGGAGGGAAACAGGCACTGAAGCTTTCTTT.

This chain uses TRBV21-1 with TRBJ2-3; the table assigns TRBD1, which was not confirmed against the DNA. TRBV21-1 is shown as a pseudogene. This CDR3 contains 17 residues. The CDR3 nucleotides are TGTGCCAGCAGCAAGACGGCACGGGACAGGTGCACAGATACGCAGTATTTT. Encoded protein: CASSKTARDRCTDTQYF.

The V gene is TRBV19, the J gene TRBJ2-2; 7 bases are a match to TRBD1. The J segment lost 6 bases and the V segment lost 6 bases, leaving 10 bases of the junction unmatched. The CDR3 length is 15 residues. The germline V gene encodes CDR1 LNHDA and CDR2 SQIVND (reference sequence). CDR3 DNA: TGTGCCAGTAGGACAACAGGGGAAGGCGCCGGGGAGCTGTTTTTT. Its protein product is CASRTTGEGAGELFF.

The V call is TRBV9, the J call TRBJ2-5; D may be TRBD1 (5 bases). The V end lost 4 bases, the J end lost 2 bases, and 21 bases lay between the germline ends. CDR1 is SGDLS and CDR2 is YYNGEE in the germline V gene. The CDR3 sequence is 17 residues long. The chain's CDR3 is CASSTRPVTQGQETQYF. DNA for the CDR3: TGTGCCAGCAGCACCCGTCCAGTGACGCAGGGACAAGAGACCCAGTACTTC.

A single count supports this clone. The chain carries TRBV30 and TRBJ2-5; D gene unclear. The CDR3 spans 12 residues. Trimming left V 0 bases short and J 5 bases short, with 7 bases between. Germline values: CDR1 GTSNPN, CDR2 SVGIG (reference sequence). The chain's CDR3 is CAWSVVQETQYF. The CDR3 DNA sequence: TGTGCCTGGAGTGTGGTGCAGGAGACCCAGTACTTC.

The chain links TRBV9 to TRBJ1-3; D is unresolved. The CDR3 sequence is 17 residues long. The ends were cut back, 0 bases at V and 1 base at J, with 14 bases in the middle. Per the germline V gene, CDR1 is SGDLS and CDR2 is YYNGEE. The DNA for the CDR3 is TGTGCCAGCAGCGTAGATGGGAGCCTAAGGTCTGGAAACACCATATATTTT. Residues: CASSVDGSLRSGNTIYF.

The rearrangement links TRBV29-1 to TRBJ1-2; D gene ambiguous. There are 12 residues in the CDR3. V dropped 0 bases and J dropped 7 bases, with 9 bases sitting between them. Germline V gives CDR1 SQVTM, CDR2 ANQGSEA. In nucleotides, the CDR3 is TGCAGCGTTGAAGAGAGGGCGGGTGGCTACACCTTC. This codes for CSVEERAGGYTF.

The genes are TRBV5-4 and TRBJ2-5; 7 nucleotides line up with TRBD1. From germline, CDR1 is SGHNT and CDR2 YYREEE (reference sequence). V gave up 4 bases and J gave up 2 bases; unmatched junction bases: 8. The CDR3 runs 15 residues. The DNA of the CDR3 is TGTGCCAGCAGCCGTTCGCCGGGACAGCAAGAGACCCAGTACTTC. This sequence encodes CASSRSPGQQETQYF.

The chain carries TRBV6-5 and TRBJ2-5; the match to TRBD2 covers 13 bases. The V and J ends lost 4 bases and 5 bases, in that order; junction bases with no gene match: 4. Germline V gene data show CDR1 as MNHEY and CDR2 as SVGAGI. The CDR3 has 15 residues. The chain's CDR3 is CASSWTSGGGETQYF. CDR3 DNA sequence: TGTGCCAGCAGTTGGACTAGCGGGGGAGGTGAGACCCAGTACTTC.

V usage is TRBV6-5 and J usage is TRBJ1-5, with a weak D call TRBD1 (6 bases). Trimming took 7 bases from V and 5 from J, leaving 18 bases between them. The length of the CDR3 is 15 residues. Germline CDR1 and CDR2: MNHEY and SVGAGI. As DNA, the CDR3 is TGTGCCAGCACCCCTGCGAAGGGACAAGATCAGCCCCAGCATTTT. This translates into CASTPAKGQDQPQHF.

The V call is TRBV5-1, the J call TRBJ2-3, with 13 bases fitting TRBD2. Trimming cost V 1 base and J 3 bases; bases outside gene matches: 5. Germline CDR1 is SGHRS and CDR2 is YFSETQ. This CDR3 spans 17 amino acids. The CDR3 loop is CASSLFGTSGETDTQYF. In DNA form, the CDR3 reads TGCGCCAGCAGCTTGTTCGGGACTAGCGGGGAGACAGATACGCAGTATTTT.